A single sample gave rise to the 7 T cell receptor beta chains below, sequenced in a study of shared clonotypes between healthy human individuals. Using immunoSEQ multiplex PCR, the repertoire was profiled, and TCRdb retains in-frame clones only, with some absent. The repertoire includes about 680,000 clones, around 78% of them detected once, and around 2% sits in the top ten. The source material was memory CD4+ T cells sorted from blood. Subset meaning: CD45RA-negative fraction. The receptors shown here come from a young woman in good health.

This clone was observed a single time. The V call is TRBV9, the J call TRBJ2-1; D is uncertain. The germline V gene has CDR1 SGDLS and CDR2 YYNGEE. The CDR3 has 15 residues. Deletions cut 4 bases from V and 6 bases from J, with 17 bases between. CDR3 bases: TGTGCCAGCAGCCTCAACCGGGCCTCAACCAATGAGCAGTTCTTC. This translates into CASSLNRASTNEQFF.

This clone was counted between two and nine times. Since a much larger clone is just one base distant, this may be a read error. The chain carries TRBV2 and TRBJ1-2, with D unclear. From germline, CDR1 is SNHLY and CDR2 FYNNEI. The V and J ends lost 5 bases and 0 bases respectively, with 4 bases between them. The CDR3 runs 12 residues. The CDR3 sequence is CASSIPNYGYTF. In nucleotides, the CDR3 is TGTGCCAGCAGTATCCCTAACTATGGCTACACCTTC.

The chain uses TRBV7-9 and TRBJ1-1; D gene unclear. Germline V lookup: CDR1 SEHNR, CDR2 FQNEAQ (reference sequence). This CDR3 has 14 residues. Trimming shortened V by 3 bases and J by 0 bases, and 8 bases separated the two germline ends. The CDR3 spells CASSLGTLNTEAFF. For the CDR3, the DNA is TGTGCCAGCAGCTTGGGAACCTTGAACACTGAAGCTTTCTTT.

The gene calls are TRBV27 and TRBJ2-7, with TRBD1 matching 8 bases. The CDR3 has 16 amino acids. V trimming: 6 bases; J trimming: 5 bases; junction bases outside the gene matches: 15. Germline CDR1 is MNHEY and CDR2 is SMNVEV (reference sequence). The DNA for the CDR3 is TGTGCCAGCAGAGGAGGGAGCAGGGGGCGCGTAAACGAGCAGTACTTC. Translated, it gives CASRGGSRGRVNEQYF.

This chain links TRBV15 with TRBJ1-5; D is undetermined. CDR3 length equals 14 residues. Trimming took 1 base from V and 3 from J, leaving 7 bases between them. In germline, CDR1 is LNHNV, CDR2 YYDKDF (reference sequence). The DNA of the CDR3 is TGTGCCACCAGCAGAGCGCAGATCAATCAGCCCCAGCATTTT. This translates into CATSRAQINQPQHF.

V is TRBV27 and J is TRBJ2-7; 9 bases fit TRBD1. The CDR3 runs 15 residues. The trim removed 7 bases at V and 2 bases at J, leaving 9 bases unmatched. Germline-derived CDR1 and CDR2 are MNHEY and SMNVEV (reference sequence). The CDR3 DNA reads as TGTGCCAGCACCGCTTGGGGACAGGGCACCTACGAGCAGTACTTC. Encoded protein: CASTAWGQGTYEQYF.

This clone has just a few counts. This CDR3 reads CASGNRGGPGELFF. The CDR3 DNA follows: TGTGCCAGCGGGAACAGGGGTGGTCCCGGGGAGCTGTTTTTT. The chain combines TRBV2 with TRBJ2-2; 7 nucleotides match TRBD1. The junction had 9 bases not matched to a gene; V was cut back by 8 bases and J by 6 bases. Germline assignment: CDR1 SNHLY and CDR2 FYNNEI. CDR3 length: 14 residues.